Sequencing of this T cell receptor beta chain was carried out in a study of HIV-infected patients and healthy controls. Germline lookup yields CDR1 LNHNV and CDR2 YYDKDF (reference sequence). The V gene lost 0 bases and the J gene lost 7 bases, with 9 bases spanning the gap. The CDR3 contains 13 residues. No cell fractionation was done, so the repertoire covers all unsorted peripheral blood T cells. This clonotype occurred many times. The antigen remains unidentified. General study findings and limits: Healthy control repertoires had roughly threefold more distinct CDR3s than untreated HIV+ repertoires, and higher Shannon diversity. Size-matching overweighted rare events from HIV-infected data when comparing patients with controls. HIV-infected patients shared fewer CDR3 sequences between individuals than healthy controls.

Approximately 500 ng RNA was reverse transcribed with alpha and beta constant-region primers. Separate chain-specific third strand synthesis with multiplexing indices produced the alpha and beta libraries. A 12-nucleotide barcode per molecule came from two concatenated random hexamers added pre-amplification. TCRdb re-analysed the 5' RACE reads in MiXCR, keeping a single row per CDR3 protein. The sample lists just over 15,000 distinct CDR3 sequences, roughly 7.6% seen once, with approximately 8% in the top ten. V is TRBV15 and J is TRBJ1-1; no definite D call. Sample: blood. The clonotype was recovered from an adult in good health. DNA of the CDR3: TGTGCCACCAGCAGAGAGACACAGCATGAAGCTTTCTTT. It yields the protein CATSRETQHEAFF.